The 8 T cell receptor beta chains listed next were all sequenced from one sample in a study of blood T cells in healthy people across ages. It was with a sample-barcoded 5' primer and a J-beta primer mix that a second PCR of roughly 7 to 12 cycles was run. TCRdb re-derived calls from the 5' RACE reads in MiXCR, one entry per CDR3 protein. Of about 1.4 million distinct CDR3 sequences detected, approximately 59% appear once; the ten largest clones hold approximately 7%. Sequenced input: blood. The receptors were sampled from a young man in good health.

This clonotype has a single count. CDR3 DNA: TGCGCCAGCAGCCAAGTAAGAGGCAGGGTGAACATTCAGTACTTC. Translated: CASSQVRGRVNIQYF. The J gene is TRBJ2-7, the V gene TRBV4-1, with D possibly being TRBD1 (5 bases). The J call may not be correct, given that the DNA end is closer to TRBJ2-4. Looked up from germline, CDR1 is MGHRA and CDR2 is YSYEKL. The CDR3 runs 15 residues.

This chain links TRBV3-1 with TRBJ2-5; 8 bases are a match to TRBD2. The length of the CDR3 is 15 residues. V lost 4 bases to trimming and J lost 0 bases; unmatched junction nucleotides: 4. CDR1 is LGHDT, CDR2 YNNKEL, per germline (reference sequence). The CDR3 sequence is CASSRAGVNQETQYF. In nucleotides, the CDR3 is TGTGCCAGCAGCCGAGCGGGAGTAAACCAAGAGACCCAGTACTTC.

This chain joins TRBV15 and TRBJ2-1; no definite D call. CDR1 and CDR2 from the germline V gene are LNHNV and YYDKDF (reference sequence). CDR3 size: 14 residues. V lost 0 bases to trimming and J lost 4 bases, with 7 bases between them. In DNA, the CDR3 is TGTGCCACCAGCAGAGATACCAATTACAATGAGCAGTTCTTC. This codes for CATSRDTNYNEQFF.

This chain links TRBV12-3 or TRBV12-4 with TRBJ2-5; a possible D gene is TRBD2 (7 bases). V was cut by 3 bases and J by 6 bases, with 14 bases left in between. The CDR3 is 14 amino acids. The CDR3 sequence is CASSLGGARQTQYF. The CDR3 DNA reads TGTGCCAGCAGTTTGGGGGGGGCAAGACAGACCCAGTACTTC.

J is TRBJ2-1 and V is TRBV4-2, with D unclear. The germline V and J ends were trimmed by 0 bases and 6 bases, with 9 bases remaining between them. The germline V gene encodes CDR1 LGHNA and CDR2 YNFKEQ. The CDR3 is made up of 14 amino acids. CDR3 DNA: TGTGCCAGCAGCCAAGATTTGTCTAGCAATGAGCAGTTCTTC. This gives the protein CASSQDLSSNEQFF.

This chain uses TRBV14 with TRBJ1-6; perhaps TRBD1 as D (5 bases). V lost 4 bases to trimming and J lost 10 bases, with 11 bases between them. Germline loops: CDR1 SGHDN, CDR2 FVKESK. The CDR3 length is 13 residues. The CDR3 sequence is CASSPGRSSPLHF. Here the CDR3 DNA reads TGTGCCAGCAGCCCGGGACGTTCCTCACCCCTCCACTTT.

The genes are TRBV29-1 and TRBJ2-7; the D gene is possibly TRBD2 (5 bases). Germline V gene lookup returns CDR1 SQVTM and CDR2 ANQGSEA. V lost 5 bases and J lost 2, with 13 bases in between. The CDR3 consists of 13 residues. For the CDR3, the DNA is TGCAGCGTTATGACAACCGGGGCCTACGAGCAGTACTTC. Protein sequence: CSVMTTGAYEQYF.

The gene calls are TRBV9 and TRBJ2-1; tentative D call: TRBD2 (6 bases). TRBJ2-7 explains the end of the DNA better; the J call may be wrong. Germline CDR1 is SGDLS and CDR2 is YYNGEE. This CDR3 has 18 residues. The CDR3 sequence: CASSVVGGGDVVYNEQYF. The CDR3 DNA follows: TGTGCCAGCAGCGTAGTTGGCGGAGGGGACGTAGTCTACAATGAGCAGTACTTC.